Listed here are 22 T cell receptor beta chains from one sample, sequenced in a study of vaccination and CD4 T cells after COVID-19. These TCRs' antigens remain unknown. Sample treatment: 10-day PBMC culture with coronavirus spike peptide pools or control peptides (ViraFEST assay). The Oncomine TCR Beta short-read assay was applied to DNA of cultured CD4+ T cells. In TCRdb, the PCR reads were re-called with MiXCR into one record per CDR3 protein. The table lists about 8,800 distinct CDR3 sequences, 60% of them singletons. Sequences were derived from cultured CD4+ T cells from blood, sampled after SARS-CoV-2 vaccination. These TCRs come from a human donor with COVID-19.

This clonotype was observed a single time. The chain joins TRBV12-3 or TRBV12-4 to TRBJ1-1; D not certain. The CDR3 totals 13 residues. V lost 3 bases to trimming and J lost 0 bases, with 5 bases between them. In nucleotides, the CDR3 is TGTGCCAGCAGTTTTGGGTTGAACACTGAAGCTTTCTTT. It yields the protein CASSFGLNTEAFF.

The chain uses TRBV5-4 and TRBJ1-1; weak D call: TRBD1 (6 bases). The germline V gene has CDR1 SGHNT and CDR2 YYREEE (reference sequence). Trimming took 1 base from V and 5 from J, leaving 12 bases between them. The CDR3 spans 14 residues. The DNA for the CDR3 is TGTGCCAGCAGCTTGTTTGGGGGGCGGACTGAAGCTTTCTTT. Its protein product is CASSLFGGRTEAFF. The entire variable domain, with the rest obtained from reference TRBV5-4 and TRBJ1-1, is as follows: ETGVTQSPTHLIKTRGQQVTLRCSSQSGHNTVSWYQQALGQGPQFIFQYYREEENGRGNFPPRFSGLQFPNYSSELNVNALELDDSALYLCASSLFGGRTEAFFGQGTRLTVV.

This clonotype turned up a few times. The chain employs TRBV20-1 and TRBJ2-3; 8 nucleotides line up with TRBD1. V dropped 5 bases and J dropped 3; count of bases not matched to a gene: 7. From germline, CDR1 is DFQATT and CDR2 SNEGSKA (reference sequence). The CDR3 has 14 residues. CDR3 DNA sequence: TGCAGTGCTTTACAGACAGGGGTGACAGATACGCAGTATTTT. This sequence encodes CSALQTGVTDTQYF.

V is TRBV18 and J is TRBJ1-5; 7 positions agree with TRBD1. V was pared by 6 bases and J by 3 bases, with 5 bases of the junction left unmatched. The CDR3 contains 14 residues. The germline CDR1 and CDR2 sequences are KGHSH and LQKENI. As DNA, the CDR3 is TGTGCCAGCTCCGGGACAGAGCACAATCAGCCCCAGCATTTT. Translation: CASSGTEHNQPQHF.

The rearrangement links TRBV20-1 to TRBJ2-5, with 7 bases fitting TRBD2. CDR1 DFQATT and CDR2 SNEGSKA come from the germline V gene (reference sequence). CDR3 length: 16 amino acids. V trimming: 3 bases; J trimming: 1 base; junction bases outside the gene matches: 11. This chain's CDR3 is CSASLSFLAAQETQYF. Here the CDR3 DNA reads TGCAGTGCTAGCCTTAGTTTCCTAGCGGCCCAAGAGACCCAGTACTTC.

The rearrangement joins TRBV28 to TRBJ1-2, with TRBD1 identical over 11 bases. The germline V gene encodes CDR1 MDHEN and CDR2 SYDVKM. V gave up 3 bases and J gave up 6 bases; unmatched junction bases: 6. This CDR3 comprises 15 residues. The CDR3 bases are TGTGCCAGCAGTTTCAGGGACAGGGGGATAAATGGCTACACCTTC. Translated: CASSFRDRGINGYTF.

Only a few counts were recorded for this clonotype. V usage is TRBV6-1 and J usage is TRBJ1-2, with D unresolved. The CDR3 is 14 amino acids. The V gene's germline CDR1 is MNHNS and CDR2 SASEGT. V gave up 2 bases and J gave up 0 bases, with 7 bases separating them. This CDR3 is CASSENSANYGYTF. As DNA, the CDR3 is TGTGCCAGCAGTGAAAATTCCGCTAACTATGGCTACACCTTC.

This clonotype was recorded a few times. The rearrangement uses TRBV6-5 and TRBJ2-7; possible D gene TRBD1, 6 bases. The CDR3 contains 14 residues. In germline, CDR1 is MNHEY, CDR2 SVGAGI. V lost 4 bases and J lost 2, with 12 bases in between. The CDR3 loop is CASSLAGVPYEQYF. In DNA form, the CDR3 reads TGTGCCAGCAGTTTGGCAGGGGTCCCCTACGAGCAGTACTTC.

This clonotype has a single count. The V gene is TRBV7-2, the J gene TRBJ2-7, with D unclear. V lost 5 bases, J lost 4 bases, and 9 bases lay in between. CDR3 length: 12 amino acids. Germline CDR1 reads SGHTA; CDR2 reads FQGNSA. CDR3 sequence reads: CASSDPIYEQYF. For the CDR3, the DNA is TGTGCCAGCAGCGACCCCATTTACGAGCAGTACTTC.

The chain carries TRBV27 and TRBJ2-7; 11 bases agree with TRBD1. The V and J ends lost 8 bases and 3 bases, in that order; junction bases with no gene match: 6. From germline, CDR1 is MNHEY and CDR2 SMNVEV (reference sequence). The CDR3 is 14 residues long. The CDR3 DNA reads TGTGCCAGCGTCGGGACAGGGGGTAACTACGAGCAGTACTTC. Translating gives CASVGTGGNYEQYF.

This rearrangement joins TRBV6-1 to TRBJ1-5; the match to TRBD1 covers 8 bases. Trimming removed 5 bases from V and 2 bases from J; junction bases left unmatched: 5. Germline V gene data show CDR1 as MNHNS and CDR2 as SASEGT. CDR3 size: 15 residues. The CDR3 region is CASSRQGMGNQPQHF. The CDR3 DNA is TGTGCCAGCAGTAGACAGGGGATGGGCAATCAGCCCCAGCATTTT.

The gene calls are TRBV7-2 and TRBJ2-3, with 11 bases lining up with TRBD2. This CDR3 is built from 17 residues. V was pared by 8 bases and J by 0 bases, with 10 bases of the junction left unmatched. From germline, CDR1 is SGHTA and CDR2 FQGNSA. The CDR3 DNA is TGTGCCAGCGGGCTAGCGGGGGGATCAACTAGCACAGATACGCAGTATTTT. The encoded protein is CASGLAGGSTSTDTQYF.

The genes are TRBV6-1 and TRBJ2-2; 9 nucleotides line up with TRBD1. V lost 5 bases, J lost 7 bases, and 14 bases stayed unmatched. This CDR3 has 17 amino acids. Germline-derived CDR1 and CDR2 are MNHNS and SASEGT. Here the CDR3 reads CASSPEAGTGFGGELFF. The CDR3 coding sequence is TGTGCCAGCAGTCCTGAGGCCGGGACAGGGTTTGGCGGGGAGCTGTTTTTT.

This chain connects TRBV5-1 to TRBJ2-7; TRBD1 matches 7 bases. Germline V lookup: CDR1 SGHRS, CDR2 YFSETQ. This CDR3 is 15 amino acids long. With 0 bases clipped from V and 3 bases from J, the junction kept 6 bases outside the gene matches. The CDR3 loop is CASSLAGTDYYEQYF. The CDR3 DNA sequence: TGCGCCAGCAGCTTGGCGGGGACAGACTACTACGAGCAGTACTTC.

The chain has TRBV10-3 and TRBJ2-7; 11 positions agree with TRBD1. CDR1 and CDR2 (germline): ENHRY, SYGVKD. V lost 8 bases to trimming and J lost 3 bases; unmatched junction nucleotides: 3. The CDR3 covers 13 residues. CDR3 sequence reads: CAIGTGGNYEQYF. Here the CDR3 DNA reads TGTGCCATCGGGACAGGGGGGAACTACGAGCAGTACTTC.

The chain is built from TRBV20-1 and TRBJ2-1; either TRBD1 or TRBD2 may fit D (6 bases each). The CDR3 is 13 amino acids. Trimming cost V 4 bases and J 4 bases, with 11 bases left between them. The germline gives CDR1 DFQATT, CDR2 SNEGSKA (reference sequence). The DNA for the CDR3 is TGCAGTGCTATAACGGGGGCGTACAATGAGCAGTTCTTC. Amino acid sequence: CSAITGAYNEQFF.

The genes are TRBV20-1 and TRBJ2-7; D uncertain. This CDR3 has 12 amino acids. Germline V gives CDR1 DFQATT, CDR2 SNEGSKA (reference sequence). V was cut by 1 base and J by 6 bases, with 10 bases left in between. The CDR3 DNA is TGCAGTGCTAGAGCCCACCGTGTCGAGCAGTACTTC. The encoded protein is CSARAHRVEQYF.

The rearrangement links TRBV15 to TRBJ2-5, with D unresolved. The CDR3 is 16 amino acids. In germline, CDR1 is LNHNV, CDR2 YYDKDF (reference sequence). V shed 0 bases and J shed 2 bases, with 13 bases lying between them. CDR3 sequence (DNA): TGTGCCACCAGCAGAGATAAGGGTTTTCTTCAAGAGACCCAGTACTTC. It is translated as CATSRDKGFLQETQYF.

This clonotype appeared a few times. This chain uses TRBV7-9 with TRBJ2-5; the D gene is possibly TRBD1 (5 bases). The CDR3 covers 12 residues. V was pared by 6 bases and J by 5 bases, with 10 bases between. Germline loops: CDR1 SEHNR, CDR2 FQNEAQ (reference sequence). Here the CDR3 DNA reads TGTGCCAGCAGACCGACAGCGGAGACCCAGTACTTC. Translating it yields CASRPTAETQYF.

The gene calls are TRBV15 and TRBJ2-2; a weak D match, TRBD1 (6 bases). Germline V lookup: CDR1 LNHNV, CDR2 YYDKDF (reference sequence). CDR3 length: 16 amino acids. V was pared by 4 bases and J by 6 bases, with 18 bases between. In nucleotides, the CDR3 is TGTGCCACCAGCATTACAGGGAGTTCCGTGTCCGGGGAGCTGTTTTTT. As protein: CATSITGSSVSGELFF.

The rearrangement uses TRBV6-2 or TRBV6-3 and TRBJ1-6, with D unclear. Trimming took 5 bases from V and 0 from J, leaving 11 bases between them. The V gene's germline CDR1 is MNHEY and CDR2 SVGEGT. This CDR3 has 16 amino acids. CDR3: CASSRVSSSYNSPLHF. The CDR3 DNA follows: TGTGCCAGCAGTCGAGTCAGCAGCTCCTATAATTCACCCCTCCACTTT.

The chain combines TRBV6-1 with TRBJ1-5, with 7 bases matching TRBD1. Germline V gene lookup returns CDR1 MNHNS and CDR2 SASEGT. This CDR3 region has 14 residues. Losses at the gene ends were 6 bases for V and 4 bases for J; bases not matched to a gene: 6. The CDR3 loop is CASRRAGGNQPQHF. The CDR3 nucleotides are TGTGCCAGCAGACGAGCAGGGGGGAATCAGCCCCAGCATTTT.